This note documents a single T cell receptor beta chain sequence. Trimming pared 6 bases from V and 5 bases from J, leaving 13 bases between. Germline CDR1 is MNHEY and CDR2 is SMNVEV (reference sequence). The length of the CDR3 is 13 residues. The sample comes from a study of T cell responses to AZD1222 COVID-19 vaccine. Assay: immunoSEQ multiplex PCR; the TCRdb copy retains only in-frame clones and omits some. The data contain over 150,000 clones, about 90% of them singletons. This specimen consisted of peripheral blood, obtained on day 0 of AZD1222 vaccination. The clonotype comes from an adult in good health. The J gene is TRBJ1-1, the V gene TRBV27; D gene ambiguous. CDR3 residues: CASSELGGTEAFF. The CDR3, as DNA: TGTGCCAGCAGCGAACTAGGAGGGACTGAAGCTTTCTTT.